The T cell receptor beta chain under discussion was sequenced for a study of cytomegalovirus exposure and HLA in healthy donors. Study-wide results and limits: A later analysis, which compared TCR beta chains of equal frequency, found the HLA-associated ones more clonally expanded.

As for this clone: What it recognizes is unknown.

The PCR employed 60 Vbeta primers together with 13 Jbeta primers. Sequenced by immunoSEQ multiplex PCR; TCRdb stores in-frame clones only, minus some. This table has about 140,000 clones, 60% to 80% appearing once. V trimming: 1 base; J trimming: 8 bases; junction bases outside the gene matches: 9. This CDR3 contains 16 residues. Germline CDR1 SGHKS, CDR2 YYEKEE (reference sequence). Sequenced: PBMCs. This TCR came from a man between 18 and 29 years old in good health and CMV-seronegative. The V call is TRBV5-5, the J call TRBJ1-6; the match to TRBD1 covers 7 bases. The CDR3 DNA reads as TGTGCCAGCAGCTTGACAGGGGACCCGAACCATTCACCCCTCCACTTT. This gives the protein CASSLTGDPNHSPLHF.